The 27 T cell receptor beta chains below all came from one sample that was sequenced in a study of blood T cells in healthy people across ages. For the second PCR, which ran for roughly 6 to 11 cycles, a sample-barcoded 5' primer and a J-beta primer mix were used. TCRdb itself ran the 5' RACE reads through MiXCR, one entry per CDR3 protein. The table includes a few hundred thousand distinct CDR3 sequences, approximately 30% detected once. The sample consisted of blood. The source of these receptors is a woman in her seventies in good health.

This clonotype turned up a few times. CDR3 nucleotides: TGTGCCTGGAGTGGTGGGAAGGCGGCCGGGGAGCTGTTTTTT. It specifies CAWSGGKAAGELFF. The chain carries TRBV30 and TRBJ2-2; D is uncertain. This CDR3 is 14 amino acids long. The V end lost 1 base, the J end lost 6 bases, and 12 bases lay between the germline ends. In germline, CDR1 is GTSNPN, CDR2 SVGIG (reference sequence). Based on the CDR3 plus reference TRBV30 and TRBJ2-2, the full variable domain is SQTIHQWPATLVQPVGSPLSLECTVEGTSNPNLYWYRQAAGRGLQLLFYSVGIGQISSEVPQNLSASRPQDRQFILSSKKLLLSDSGFYLCAWSGGKAAGELFFGEGSRLTVL.

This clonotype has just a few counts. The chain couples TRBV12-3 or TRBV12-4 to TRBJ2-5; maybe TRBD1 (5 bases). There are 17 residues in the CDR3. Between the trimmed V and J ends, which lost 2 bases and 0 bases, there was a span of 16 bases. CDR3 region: CASSLSLGRAYQETQYF. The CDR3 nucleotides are TGTGCCAGCAGTTTATCCCTCGGCAGGGCGTACCAAGAGACCCAGTACTTC.

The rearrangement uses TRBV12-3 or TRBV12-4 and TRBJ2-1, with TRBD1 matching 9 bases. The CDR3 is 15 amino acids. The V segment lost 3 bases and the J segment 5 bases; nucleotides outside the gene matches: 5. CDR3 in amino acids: CASSFRGTGNNEQFF. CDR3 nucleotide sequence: TGTGCCAGCAGTTTTAGGGGGACAGGGAACAATGAGCAGTTCTTC.

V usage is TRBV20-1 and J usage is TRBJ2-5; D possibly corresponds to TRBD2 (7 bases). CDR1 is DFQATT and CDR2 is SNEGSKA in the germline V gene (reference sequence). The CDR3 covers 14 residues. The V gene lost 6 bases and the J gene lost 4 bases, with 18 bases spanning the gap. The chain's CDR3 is CSAVLGGALETQYF. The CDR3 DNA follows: TGCAGTGCCGTCCTAGGGGGGGCCCTAGAGACCCAGTACTTC.

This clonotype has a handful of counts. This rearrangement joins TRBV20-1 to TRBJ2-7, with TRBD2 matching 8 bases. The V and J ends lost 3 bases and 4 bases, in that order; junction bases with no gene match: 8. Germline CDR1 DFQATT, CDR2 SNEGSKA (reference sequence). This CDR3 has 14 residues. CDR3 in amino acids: CSASGGAPPYEQYF. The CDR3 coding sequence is TGCAGTGCTAGCGGGGGGGCCCCCCCGTACGAGCAGTACTTC.

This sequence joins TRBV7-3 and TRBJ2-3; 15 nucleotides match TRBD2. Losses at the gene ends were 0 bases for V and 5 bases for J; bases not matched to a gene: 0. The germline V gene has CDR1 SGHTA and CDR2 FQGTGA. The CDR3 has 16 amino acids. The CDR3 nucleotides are TGTGCCAGCAGCTTAACGGGACTAGCGGGGGGAGATACGCAGTATTTT. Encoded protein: CASSLTGLAGGDTQYF.

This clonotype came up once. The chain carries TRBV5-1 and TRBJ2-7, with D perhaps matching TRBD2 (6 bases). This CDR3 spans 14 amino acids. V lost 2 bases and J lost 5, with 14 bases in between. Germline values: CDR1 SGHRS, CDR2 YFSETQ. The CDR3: CASSFVGGSNEQYF. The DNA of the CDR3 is TGCGCCAGCAGCTTTGTTGGAGGGAGCAACGAGCAGTACTTC.

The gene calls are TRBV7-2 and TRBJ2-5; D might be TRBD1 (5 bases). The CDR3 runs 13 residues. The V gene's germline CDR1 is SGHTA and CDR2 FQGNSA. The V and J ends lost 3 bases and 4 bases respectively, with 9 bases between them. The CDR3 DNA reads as TGTGCCAGCAGCTTCAACCAGGGAGAGACCCAGTACTTC. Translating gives CASSFNQGETQYF.

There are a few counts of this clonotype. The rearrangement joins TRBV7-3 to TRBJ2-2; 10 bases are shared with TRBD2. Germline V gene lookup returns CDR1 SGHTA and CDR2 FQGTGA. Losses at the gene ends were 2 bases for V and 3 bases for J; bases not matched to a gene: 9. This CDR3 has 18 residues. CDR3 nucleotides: TGTGCCAGCAGCTTAGGGCCACAGCGGGGGGGCGACACCGGGGAGCTGTTTTTT. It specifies CASSLGPQRGGDTGELFF.

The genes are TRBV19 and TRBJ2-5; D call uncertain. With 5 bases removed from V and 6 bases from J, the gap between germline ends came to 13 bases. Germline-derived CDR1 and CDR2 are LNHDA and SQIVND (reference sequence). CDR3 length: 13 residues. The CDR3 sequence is CASSASRAQTQYF. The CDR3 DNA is TGTGCCAGTAGTGCCTCGCGAGCGCAGACCCAGTACTTC.

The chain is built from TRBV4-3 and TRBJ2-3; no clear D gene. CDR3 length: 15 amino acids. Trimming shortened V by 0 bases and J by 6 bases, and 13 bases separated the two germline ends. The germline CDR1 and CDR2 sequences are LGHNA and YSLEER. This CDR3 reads CASSQEPNRPDTQYF. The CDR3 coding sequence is TGCGCCAGCAGCCAAGAACCTAACCGGCCCGATACGCAGTATTTT.

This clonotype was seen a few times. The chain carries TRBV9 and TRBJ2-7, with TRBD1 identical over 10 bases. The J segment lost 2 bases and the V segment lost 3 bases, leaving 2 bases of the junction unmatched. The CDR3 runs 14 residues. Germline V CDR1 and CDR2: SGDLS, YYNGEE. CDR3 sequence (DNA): TGTGCCAGCAGCGCGGGACAGGGGACCTACGAGCAGTACTTC. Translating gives CASSAGQGTYEQYF.

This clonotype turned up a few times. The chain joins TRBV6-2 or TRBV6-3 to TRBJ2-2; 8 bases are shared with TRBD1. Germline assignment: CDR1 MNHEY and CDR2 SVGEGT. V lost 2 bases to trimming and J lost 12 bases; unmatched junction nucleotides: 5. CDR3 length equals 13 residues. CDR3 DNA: TGTGCCAGCAGTTACCAGGGACAGGTTAAGCTGTTTTTT. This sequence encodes CASSYQGQVKLFF.

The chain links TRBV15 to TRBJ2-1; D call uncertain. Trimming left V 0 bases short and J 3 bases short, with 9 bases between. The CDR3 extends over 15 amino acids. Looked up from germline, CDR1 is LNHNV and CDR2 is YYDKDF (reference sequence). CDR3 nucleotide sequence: TGTGCCACCAGCAGAGAAGGTACACACTACAATGAGCAGTTCTTC. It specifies CATSREGTHYNEQFF.

The CDR3 DNA reads as TGCGCCAGCAGAGAAACAGGGTCTGGGGCCAACGTCCTGACTTTC. Protein product: CASRETGSGANVLTF. V is TRBV5-1 and J is TRBJ2-6; weak D call: TRBD1 (6 bases). The germline gives CDR1 SGHRS, CDR2 YFSETQ. CDR3 length equals 15 residues. The ends were cut back, 5 bases at V and 1 base at J, with 10 bases in the middle. Together with reference TRBV5-1 and TRBJ2-6, the CDR3 gives the full variable domain: KAGVTQTPRYLIKTRGQQVTLSCSPISGHRSVSWYQQTPGQGLQFLFEYFSETQRNKGNFPGRFSGRQFSNSRSEMNVSTLELGDSALYLCASRETGSGANVLTFGAGSRLTVL.

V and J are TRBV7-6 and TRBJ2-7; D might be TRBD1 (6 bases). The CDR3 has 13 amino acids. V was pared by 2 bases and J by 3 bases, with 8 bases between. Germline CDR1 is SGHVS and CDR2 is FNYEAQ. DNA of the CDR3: TGTGCCAGCAGCTTAAACAGGGACTACGAGCAGTACTTC. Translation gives CASSLNRDYEQYF.

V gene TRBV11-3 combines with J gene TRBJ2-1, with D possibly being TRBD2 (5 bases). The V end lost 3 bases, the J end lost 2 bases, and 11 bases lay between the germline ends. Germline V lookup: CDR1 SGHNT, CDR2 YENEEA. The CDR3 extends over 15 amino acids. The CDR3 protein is CASSFSLDTYNEQFF. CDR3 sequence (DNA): TGTGCCAGCAGCTTTTCACTAGATACCTACAATGAGCAGTTCTTC.

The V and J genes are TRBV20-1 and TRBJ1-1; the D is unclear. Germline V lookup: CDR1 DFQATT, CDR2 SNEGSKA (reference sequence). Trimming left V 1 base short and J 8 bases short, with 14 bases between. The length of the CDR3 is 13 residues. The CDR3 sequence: CSARVPALLEAFF. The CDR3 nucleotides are TGCAGTGCTAGAGTCCCGGCGCTGTTGGAAGCTTTCTTT.

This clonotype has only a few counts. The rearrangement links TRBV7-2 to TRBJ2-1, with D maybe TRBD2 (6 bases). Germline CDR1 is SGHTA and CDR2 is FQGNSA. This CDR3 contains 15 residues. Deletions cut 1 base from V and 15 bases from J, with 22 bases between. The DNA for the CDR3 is TGTGCCAGCAGCTTAGTCCACGGGCCGGCTAGCGCTTGGTTCTTC. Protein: CASSLVHGPASAWFF.

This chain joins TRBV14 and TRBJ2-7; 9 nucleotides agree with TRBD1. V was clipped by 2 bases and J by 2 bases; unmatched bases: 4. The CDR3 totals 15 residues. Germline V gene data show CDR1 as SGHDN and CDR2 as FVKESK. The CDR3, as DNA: TGTGCCAGCAGCCAAATGGACAGGGGAGCCTACGAGCAGTACTTC. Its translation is CASSQMDRGAYEQYF.

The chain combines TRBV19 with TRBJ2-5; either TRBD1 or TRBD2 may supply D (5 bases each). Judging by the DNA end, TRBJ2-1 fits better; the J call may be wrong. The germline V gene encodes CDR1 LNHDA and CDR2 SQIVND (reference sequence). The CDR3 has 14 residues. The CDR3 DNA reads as TGTGCCAGTAGTAATTATGGGGGCTACAATGAGCAGTTCTTC. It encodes CASSNYGGYNEQFF.

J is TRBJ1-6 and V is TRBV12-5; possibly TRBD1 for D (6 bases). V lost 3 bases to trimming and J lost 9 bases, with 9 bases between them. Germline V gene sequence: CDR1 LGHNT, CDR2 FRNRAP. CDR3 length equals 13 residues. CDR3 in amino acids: CASGLEGGSPLHF. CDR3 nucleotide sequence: TGTGCTAGTGGTTTAGAGGGGGGTTCACCCCTCCACTTT.

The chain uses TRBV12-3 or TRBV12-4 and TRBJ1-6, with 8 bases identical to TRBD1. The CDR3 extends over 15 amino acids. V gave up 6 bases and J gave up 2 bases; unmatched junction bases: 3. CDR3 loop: CASRPGGAYNSPLHF. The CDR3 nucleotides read TGTGCCAGCAGACCAGGGGGCGCCTATAATTCACCCCTCCACTTT.

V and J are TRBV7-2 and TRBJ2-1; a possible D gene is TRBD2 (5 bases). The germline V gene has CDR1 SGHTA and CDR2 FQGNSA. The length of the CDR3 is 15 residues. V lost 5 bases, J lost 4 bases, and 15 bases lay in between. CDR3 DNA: TGTGCCAGCAGCCTCCTTGGGGAGAGGTACAATGAGCAGTTCTTC. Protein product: CASSLLGERYNEQFF.

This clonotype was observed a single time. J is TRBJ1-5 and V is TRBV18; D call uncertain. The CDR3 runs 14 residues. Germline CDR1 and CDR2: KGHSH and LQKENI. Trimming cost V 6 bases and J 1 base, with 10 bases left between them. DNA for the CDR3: TGTGCCAGCTCCACGGGGTGGAGCAATCAGCCCCAGCATTTT. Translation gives CASSTGWSNQPQHF. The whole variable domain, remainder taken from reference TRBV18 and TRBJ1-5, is NAGVMQNPRHLVRRRGQEARLRCSPMKGHSHVYWYRQLPEEGLKFMVYLQKENIIDESGMPKERFSAEFPKEGPSILRIQQVVRGDSAAYFCASSTGWSNQPQHFGDGTRLSIL.

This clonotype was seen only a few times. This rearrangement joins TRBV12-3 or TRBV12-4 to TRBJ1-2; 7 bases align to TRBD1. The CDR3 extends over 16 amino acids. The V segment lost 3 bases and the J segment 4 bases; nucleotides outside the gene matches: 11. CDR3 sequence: CASSFGSGGLFYGYTF. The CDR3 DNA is TGTGCCAGCAGTTTTGGGTCAGGGGGGCTTTTCTATGGCTACACCTTC.

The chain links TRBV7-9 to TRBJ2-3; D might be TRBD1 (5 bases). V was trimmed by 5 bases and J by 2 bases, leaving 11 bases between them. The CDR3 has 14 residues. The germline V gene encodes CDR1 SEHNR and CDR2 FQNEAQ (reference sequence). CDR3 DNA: TGTGCCAGCAGCCCTACAGGCTCCACAGATACGCAGTATTTT. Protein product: CASSPTGSTDTQYF.